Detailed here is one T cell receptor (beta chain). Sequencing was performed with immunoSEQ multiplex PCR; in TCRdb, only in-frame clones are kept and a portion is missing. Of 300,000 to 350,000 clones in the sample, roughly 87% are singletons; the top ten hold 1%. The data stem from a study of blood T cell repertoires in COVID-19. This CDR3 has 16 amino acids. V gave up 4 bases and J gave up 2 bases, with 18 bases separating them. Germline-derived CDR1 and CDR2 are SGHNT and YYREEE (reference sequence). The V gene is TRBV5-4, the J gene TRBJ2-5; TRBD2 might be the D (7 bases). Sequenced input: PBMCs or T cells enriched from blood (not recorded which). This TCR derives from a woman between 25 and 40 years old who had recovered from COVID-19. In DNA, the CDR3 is TGTGCCAGCAGCCCCACGCGGGCGGGGGCTCAAGAGACCCAGTACTTC. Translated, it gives CASSPTRAGAQETQYF.